This T cell receptor (beta chain) was sequenced during a study of blood T cell repertoires in COVID-19. In germline, CDR1 is MNHEY, CDR2 SMNVEV (reference sequence). Unmatched junction bases numbered 8, after V lost 5 bases and J lost 4 bases. The CDR3 is 15 amino acids. This clone came up once. Seattle patients were enrolled during active infection and followed longitudinally. In the original workflow: Estimation of nucleated cell counts was performed using reference gene primer amplification. TCRdb's table, derived via immunoSEQ multiplex PCR, lists solely in-frame clones and lacks some. D and trimming were read from the DNA, whereas the V and J calls and clone size are those reported in that table. The sample shows hundreds of thousands of clones, 90% of them seen only once.

This sequence joins TRBV27 and TRBJ2-7, with 10 bases lining up with TRBD2. The sequenced sample consisted of peripheral blood. This sequence was found in a woman between 40 and 50 years old with COVID-19, enrolled during active disease. The CDR3, as DNA: TGTGCCAGCAGTCGCGGGGCTAGCGGGAGATACGAGCAGTACTTC. Protein product: CASSRGASGRYEQYF.